Below are 10 T cell receptor beta chains sequenced from a single sample in a study of OX40 agonist ivuxolimab in advanced cancers. Assay used: immunoSEQ multiplex PCR; TCRdb lists only in-frame clones, some missing. The sample yields 87,000 or so clones, around 82% seen once. Here the sequenced sample was CD4+ or CD8+ T cells sorted from blood, taken in a trial of the OX40 agonist ivuxolimab. The receptors stem from an adult with an advanced solid tumor such as melanoma, head and neck, liver or kidney cancer.

The chain recombines TRBV27 with TRBJ2-3; no clear D. Trimming cost V 6 bases and J 3 bases, with 10 bases left between them. The germline V gene has CDR1 MNHEY and CDR2 SMNVEV (reference sequence). The CDR3 covers 13 residues. This CDR3 is CASSLFQTDTQYF. CDR3 DNA sequence: TGTGCCAGCAGCCTCTTTCAAACAGATACGCAGTATTTT.

This clone turned up a few times. This sequence joins TRBV4-3 and TRBJ2-1, with 9 bases lining up with TRBD2. This CDR3 region has 15 residues. J gave up 3 bases and V 0 bases, and 0 bases lay outside the gene matches. CDR1 and CDR2 (germline): LGHNA, YSLEER. The CDR3 region is CASSQDSGSYNEQFF. The CDR3 DNA follows: TGCGCCAGCAGCCAAGATAGCGGGAGCTACAATGAGCAGTTCTTC.

This clone has a handful of counts. The CDR3 region has the DNA TGTGCCAGCAGCCCCATGGTAGGGTGGGAGACCCAGTACTTC. This encodes CASSPMVGWETQYF. The chain is built from TRBV28 and TRBJ2-5; D not certain. Germline-derived CDR1 and CDR2 are MDHEN and SYDVKM. Trimming removed 6 bases at V and 5 bases at J, with 16 bases between. The CDR3 is 14 amino acids.

The V and J genes are TRBV2 and TRBJ1-6; 7 bases match TRBD1. J was trimmed by 7 bases and V by 1 base; bases with no gene match: 10. The germline CDR1 and CDR2 sequences are SNHLY and FYNNEI. The CDR3 covers 17 residues. The CDR3 region is CASSEGSLTGRNSPLHF. CDR3 in DNA: TGTGCCAGCAGTGAAGGATCGTTGACAGGGAGGAATTCACCCCTCCACTTT.

CDR3 loop: CASSIQITGGGPQYF. In DNA, the CDR3 is TGTGCCAGTAGTATCCAAATCACCGGAGGGGGGCCCCAGTACTTC. This sequence joins TRBV19 and TRBJ2-5; D could derive from TRBD1 or TRBD2 (6 bases each). V lost 3 bases and J lost 9, with 20 bases in between. Germline CDR1 and CDR2: LNHDA and SQIVND (reference sequence). The length of the CDR3 is 15 residues. Full variable domain (outside the CDR3, taken from reference TRBV19 and TRBJ2-5): DGGITQSPKYLFRKEGQNVTLSCEQNLNHDAMYWYRQDPGQGLRLIYYSQIVNDFQKGDIAEGYSVSREKKESFPLTVTSAQKNPTAFYLCASSIQITGGGPQYFGPGTRLLVL.

J is TRBJ1-1 and V is TRBV6-1; D not certain. The CDR3 runs 15 residues. Germline CDR1 and CDR2: MNHNS and SASEGT. The ends were cut back, 2 bases at V and 0 bases at J, with 10 bases in the middle. The CDR3 DNA reads TGTGCCAGCAGTGAATTCGCAGAAATGAACACTGAAGCTTTCTTT. As protein: CASSEFAEMNTEAFF.

The chain uses TRBV7-9 and TRBJ1-1; D is unresolved. Germline CDR1 reads SEHNR; CDR2 reads FQNEAQ (reference sequence). This CDR3 is built from 12 residues. Trimming removed 1 base from V and 10 bases from J, with 10 bases in between. The CDR3 nucleotides are TGTGCCAGCAGCTTAGGTCCTCAGGTAGCTTTCTTT. This translates into CASSLGPQVAFF.

The chain uses TRBV5-6 and TRBJ2-1; D is possibly TRBD2 (5 bases). The length of the CDR3 is 15 residues. The V gene's germline CDR1 is SGHDT and CDR2 YYEEEE. The ends were cut back, 5 bases at V and 5 bases at J, with 17 bases in the middle. For the CDR3, the DNA is TGTGCCAGCAGGCCCCGCGGGCTAGTTGACAATGAGCAGTTCTTC. Translated: CASRPRGLVDNEQFF.

The V gene is TRBV7-2, the J gene TRBJ1-2; D is unresolved. Germline CDR1 SGHTA, CDR2 FQGNSA. This CDR3 spans 15 amino acids. The V end lost 5 bases, the J end lost 0 bases, and 13 bases lay between the germline ends. The CDR3 DNA reads TGTGCCAGCAGCGCCGAAAACGTGGCTAACTATGGCTACACCTTC. It codes for CASSAENVANYGYTF.

The chain recombines TRBV11-2 with TRBJ2-7; D is undetermined. Germline V lookup: CDR1 SGHAT, CDR2 FQNNGV. Trimming removed 5 bases from V and 8 bases from J, with 10 bases in between. The CDR3 runs 11 residues. The CDR3, as DNA: TGTGCCAGCAGCACCAGCGTTAAGCAGTACTTC. Amino acid sequence: CASSTSVKQYF. The variable domain in full, completed from reference TRBV11-2 and TRBJ2-7, reads EAGVAQSPRYKIIEKRQSVAFWCNPISGHATLYWYQQILGQGPKLLIQFQNNGVVDDSQLPKDRFSAERLKGVDSTLKIQPAKLEDSAVYLCASSTSVKQYFGPGTRLTVT.